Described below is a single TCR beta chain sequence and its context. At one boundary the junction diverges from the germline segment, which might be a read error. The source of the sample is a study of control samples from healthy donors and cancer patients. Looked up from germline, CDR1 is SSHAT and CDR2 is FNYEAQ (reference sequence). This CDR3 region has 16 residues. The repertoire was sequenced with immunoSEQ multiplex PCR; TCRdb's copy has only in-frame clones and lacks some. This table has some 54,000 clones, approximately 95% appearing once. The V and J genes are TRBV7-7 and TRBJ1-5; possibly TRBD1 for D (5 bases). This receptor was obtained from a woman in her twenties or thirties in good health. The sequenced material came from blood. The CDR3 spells CASSLLGREVHQPQHF. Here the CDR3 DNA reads TGTGCTAGCAGCTTATTGGGCAGGGAGGTCCATCAGCCCCAGCATTTT.